Below, one T cell receptor (beta chain) is given with its context. Its antigen is undetermined. The data originate from a study of T cell responses to AZD1222 COVID-19 vaccine. Findings and limits, study-wide: Reportedly, nearly half of unique spike TCRs recognized epitopes outside B.1.351/B.1.1.7 mutations. The study found Spike-specific TCR breadth and depth rose after two AZD1222 doses. Only five to seven AZD1222 recipients tested seropositive at baseline.

Sequenced by immunoSEQ multiplex PCR; TCRdb stores in-frame clones only, minus some. Found here are about 200,000 clones, about 93% of them singletons; the top ten hold 0.95% to 1.1%. This CDR3 region has 16 residues. The V and J ends lost 0 bases and 3 bases, in that order; junction bases with no gene match: 9. Looked up from germline, CDR1 is SQVTM and CDR2 is ANQGSEA. The chain couples TRBV29-1 to TRBJ2-3; 7 bases are a match to TRBD1. This sequence originates from an adult who received the AZD1222 COVID-19 vaccine. This specimen consisted of peripheral blood, obtained 28 days after the second AZD1222 dose. This chain's CDR3 is CSVEDRDRGWTDTQYF. CDR3 DNA sequence: TGCAGCGTTGAAGATAGGGACAGAGGATGGACAGATACGCAGTATTTT.